This TCR beta chain was sequenced for a study of Ad26.COV2.S vaccination and SARS-CoV-2 variants. Profiling relied on immunoSEQ multiplex PCR, and the TCRdb table lists in-frame clones only, not all of them. The repertoire holds under 550,000 clones, 88% seen once, with 3.6% in the top ten. The treatment denotes: around 19 received Ad26.COV2.S at low or high dose, single or two shots; about 5 received placebo; per-sample allocation not given. Sampling was done on day 63 after the first vaccine or placebo injection. The clonotype comes from a person between 18 and 65 years old who received the Ad26.COV2.S COVID-19 vaccine or a placebo. This material consisted of peripheral blood, taken in a trial of Ad26.COV2.S vaccine versus placebo.

CDR3 bases: TGTGCCAGCAGCCTTGATGCCCCTAGCACAGATACGCAGTATTTT. Translated: CASSLDAPSTDTQYF. The chain joins TRBV9 to TRBJ2-3, with D hard to call. V dropped 4 bases and J dropped 0 bases, with 12 bases sitting between them. Germline V gives CDR1 SGDLS, CDR2 YYNGEE. The CDR3 extends over 15 amino acids. Full variable domain (remainder filled in from reference TRBV9 and TRBJ2-3): DSGVTQTPKHLITATGQRVTLRCSPRSGDLSVYWYQQSLDQGLQFLIQYYNGEERAKGNILERFSAQQFPDLHSELNLSSLELGDSALYFCASSLDAPSTDTQYFGPGTRLTVL.